Below, one T cell receptor beta chain is given with its context. Antigen: not known. The sample originates from a study of cytomegalovirus exposure and HLA in healthy donors. About the research overall: Within the Caucasian-associated ancestry cluster were more than 75% of the 398 genotyped donors. Study outcomes and limitations: Through in vitro validation, three CMV-associated chains were shown to be specific for CMV antigens.

PCR involved 60 Vbeta and 13 Jbeta primers. Profiled with immunoSEQ multiplex PCR; TCRdb holds only in-frame clones, not every one. The table has 100,000 or so clones, about 80% seen once. Unrecorded immune exposure was likely among donors, who were nominally healthy when sampled. From germline, CDR1 is SNHLY and CDR2 FYNNEI. V lost 5 bases and J lost 3; bases outside the gene matches: 7. This CDR3 region has 15 residues. The material sequenced was PBMCs. This sequence joins TRBV2 and TRBJ1-5; 7 nucleotides match TRBD1. The TCR comes from a man aged 45-65 years in good health and CMV-seropositive. CDR3 loop: CASSKGQSLNQPQHF. Here the CDR3 DNA reads TGTGCCAGCAGTAAGGGACAGTCCCTCAATCAGCCCCAGCATTTT.